The present T cell receptor (beta chain) was sequenced within a study of T-cell memory formation after mild COVID-19. Constant-segment-primed 5'RACE gave TCR alpha and TCR beta cDNA libraries with sample barcodes and UMIs. MiXCR, run by TCRdb on the 5' RACE reads, gives a single entry per CDR3 protein. The data show under 400,000 distinct CDR3 sequences, about 21% seen once. The TCR comes from an adult woman who had mild COVID-19 (a few samples of this study predate the infection). Cell type and time point are not known. Sample: PBMCs or a T cell subset sorted from them (not recorded which).

CDR3 protein: CLHGSTDTQYF. CDR3 nucleotides: TGTCTCCATGGAAGCACAGATACGCAGTATTTT. The genes are TRBV11-2 and TRBJ2-3; D ambiguous. CDR1 and CDR2 from the germline V gene are SGHAT and FQNNGV. The CDR3 consists of 11 residues.